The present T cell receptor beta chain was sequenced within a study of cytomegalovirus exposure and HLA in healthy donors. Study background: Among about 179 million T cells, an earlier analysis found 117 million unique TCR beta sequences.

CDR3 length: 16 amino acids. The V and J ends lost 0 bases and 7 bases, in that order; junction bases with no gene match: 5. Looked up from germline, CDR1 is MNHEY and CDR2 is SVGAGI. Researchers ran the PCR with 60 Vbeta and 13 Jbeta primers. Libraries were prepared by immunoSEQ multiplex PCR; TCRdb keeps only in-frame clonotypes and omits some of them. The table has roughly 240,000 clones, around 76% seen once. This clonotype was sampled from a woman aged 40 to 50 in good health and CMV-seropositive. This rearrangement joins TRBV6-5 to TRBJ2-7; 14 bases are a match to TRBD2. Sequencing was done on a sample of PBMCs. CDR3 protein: CASSYSGLAGAREQYF. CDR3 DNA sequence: TGTGCCAGCAGTTACTCGGGACTAGCGGGAGCGAGAGAGCAGTACTTC.